This T cell receptor beta chain is drawn from a study of vaccination and CD4 T cells after COVID-19. On the study more broadly: Two of the convalescents were Hispanic, and convalescents were six males and four females. The cells in question were stimulated using overlapping spike peptides derived from SARS-CoV-2, HCoV-NL63, HCoV-OC43 and HCoV-229E.

As for treatment: roughly ten-day PBMC culture with coronavirus spike peptide pools or control peptides (ViraFEST assay). Study outcomes and limitations: Spike mono-reactive clones accounted for 304 of the 307 vaccine-specific clones found in convalescent patients. A nonsignificant median increase from 21 to 38 SARS-CoV-2-reactive clonotypes was observed.

V was pared by 2 bases and J by 8 bases, with 9 bases of the junction left unmatched. This CDR3 spans 16 amino acids. Germline loops: CDR1 SNHLY, CDR2 FYNNEI. Researchers used the Oncomine TCR Beta short-read assay to sequence DNA from cultured CD4+ T cells. TCRdb called the PCR reads again in MiXCR, with one record for every CDR3 protein. Here the sample spans 15,000 to 20,000 distinct CDR3 sequences, nearly 50% being singletons. This clonotype was counted a single time. Its antigen is still unknown. J is TRBJ2-1 and V is TRBV2; 10 bases agree with TRBD2. The receptor's source is a human donor who had recovered from COVID-19. The starting material was CD4+ T cells from blood, cultured in vitro, obtained before SARS-CoV-2 vaccination. The CDR3 spells CASSERGASGSYEQFF. The CDR3 bases are TGTGCCAGCAGTGAAAGGGGGGCTAGCGGGAGCTATGAGCAGTTCTTC.